This TCR beta chain was profiled in a study of CD8 T cells in Susac syndrome. The CDR3 runs to 18 residues. Negative isolation was applied to CD8+ and CD4+ T cells, and FACS enrichment was applied to TEMRA cells. RNA was extracted with the RNeasy kit, and a quantity of roughly 0.5 to 1 ug was reverse transcribed using random hexamers. The amplification used immunoSEQ multiplex PCR on TCR beta CDR3; it spanned 54 Vbeta and 13 Jbeta. TCRdb passed the immunoSEQ multiplex PCR reads through MiXCR, listing each CDR3 protein once. The sample lists around 170,000 distinct CDR3 sequences, around 93% occurring once.

Material for sequencing was CD8+ T cells from PBMCs. This receptor was identified in a human donor with Susac syndrome. The chain recombines TRBV1 with TRBJ2-1; TRBD2, the D gene given by the table, was not confirmed from the DNA. TRBV1 is noted as a pseudogene. CDR3 sequence: CTSSQVISERATYNEQFF. In DNA, the CDR3 is TGCACCAGCAGCCAAGTAATTTCGGAGCGGGCTACCTACAATGAGCAGTTCTTC.